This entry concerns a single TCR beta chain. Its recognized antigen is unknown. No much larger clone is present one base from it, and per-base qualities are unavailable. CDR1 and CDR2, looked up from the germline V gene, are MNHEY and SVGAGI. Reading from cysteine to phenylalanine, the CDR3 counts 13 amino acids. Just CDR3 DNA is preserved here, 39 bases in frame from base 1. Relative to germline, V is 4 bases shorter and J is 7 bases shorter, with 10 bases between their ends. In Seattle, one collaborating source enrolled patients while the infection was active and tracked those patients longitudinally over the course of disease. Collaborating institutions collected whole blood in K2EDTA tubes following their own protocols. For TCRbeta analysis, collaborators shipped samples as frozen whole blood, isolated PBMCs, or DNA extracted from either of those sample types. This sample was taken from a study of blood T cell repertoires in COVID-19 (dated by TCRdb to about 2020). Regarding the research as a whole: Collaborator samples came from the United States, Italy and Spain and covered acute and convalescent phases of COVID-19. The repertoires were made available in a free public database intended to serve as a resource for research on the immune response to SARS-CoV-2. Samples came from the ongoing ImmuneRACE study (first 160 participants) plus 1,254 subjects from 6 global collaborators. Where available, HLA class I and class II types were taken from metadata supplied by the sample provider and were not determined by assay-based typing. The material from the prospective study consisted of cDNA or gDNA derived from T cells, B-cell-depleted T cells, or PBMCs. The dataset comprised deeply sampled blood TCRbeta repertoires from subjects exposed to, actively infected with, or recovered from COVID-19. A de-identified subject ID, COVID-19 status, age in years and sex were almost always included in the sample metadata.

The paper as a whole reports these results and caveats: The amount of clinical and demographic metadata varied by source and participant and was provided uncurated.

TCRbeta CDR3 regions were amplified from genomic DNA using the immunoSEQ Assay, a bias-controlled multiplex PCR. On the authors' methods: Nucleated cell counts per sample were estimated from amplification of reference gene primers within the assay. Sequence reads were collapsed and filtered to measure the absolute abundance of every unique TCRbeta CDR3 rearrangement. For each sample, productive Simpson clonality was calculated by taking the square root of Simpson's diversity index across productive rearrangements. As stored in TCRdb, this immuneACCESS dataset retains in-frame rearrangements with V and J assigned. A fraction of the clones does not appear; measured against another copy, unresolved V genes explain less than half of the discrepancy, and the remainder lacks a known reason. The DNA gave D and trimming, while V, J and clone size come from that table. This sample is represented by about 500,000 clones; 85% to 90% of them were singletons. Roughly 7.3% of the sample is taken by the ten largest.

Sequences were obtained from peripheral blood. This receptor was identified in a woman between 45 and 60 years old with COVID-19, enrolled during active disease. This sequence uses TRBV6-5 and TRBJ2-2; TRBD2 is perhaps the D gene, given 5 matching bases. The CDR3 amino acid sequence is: CASSSRGVGELFF. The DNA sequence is TGTGCCAGCAGTTCCCGGGGAGTCGGGGAGCTGTTTTTT.